This T cell receptor (beta chain) was recorded in a study of shared clonotypes between healthy human individuals. Study-level background: Contributing individuals were two females and three males aged 18 to 49. Per donor, CD8 memory used one plate, CD8 naive used two, CD4 memory used three and CD4 naive used three.

Overall study findings and caveats: Clonotype sharing among donors, it was expected, would be affected by sequencing depth.

The naive CD8 subset, CD45RO-negative cells positively selected for CCR7, excluded terminally differentiated effector memory CD45RA+ cells. Recent acute infections and vaccinations were absent in the healthy HIV-negative adult donors. A note on this clone: What it binds is unknown.

Germline CDR1 and CDR2: MDHEN and SYDVKM. The CDR3 has 13 amino acids. V was shortened by 6 bases and J by 4 bases, with 12 bases between the two germline ends. Generated by immunoSEQ multiplex PCR, the TCRdb table keeps only in-frame clones and is missing some. The sample has roughly 600,000 clones, roughly 98% seen once; the top ten hold 0.3%. The gene calls are TRBV28 and TRBJ2-5, with D perhaps TRBD1 (6 bases). The TCR originated in a man aged 25-45 years in good health. Sequenced: naive CD8+ T cells sorted from blood. The CDR3 spells CASRLQGIETQYF. CDR3 in DNA: TGTGCCAGCAGGCTACAGGGTATAGAGACCCAGTACTTC.